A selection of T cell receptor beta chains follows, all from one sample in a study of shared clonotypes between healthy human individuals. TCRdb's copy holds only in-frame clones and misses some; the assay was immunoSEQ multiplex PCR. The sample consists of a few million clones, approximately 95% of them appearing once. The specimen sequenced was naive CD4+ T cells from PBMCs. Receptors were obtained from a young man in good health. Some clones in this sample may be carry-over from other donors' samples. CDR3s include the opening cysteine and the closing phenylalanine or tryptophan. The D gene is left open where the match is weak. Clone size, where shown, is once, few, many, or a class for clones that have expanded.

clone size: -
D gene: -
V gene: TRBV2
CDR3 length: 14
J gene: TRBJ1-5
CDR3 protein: CASRIGNQGQPQHF
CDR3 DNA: TGTGCCAGCAGAATAGGAAACCAAGGGCAGCCCCAGCATTTT

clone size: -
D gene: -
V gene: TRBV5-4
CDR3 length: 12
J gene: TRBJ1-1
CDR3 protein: CASSLGQLEAFF
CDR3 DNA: TGTGCCAGCAGCTTGGGACAGCTGGAAGCTTTCTTT

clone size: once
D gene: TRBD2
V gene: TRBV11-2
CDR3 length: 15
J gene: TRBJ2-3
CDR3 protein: CASSSIAGWADTQYF
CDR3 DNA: TGTGCCAGCAGCTCAATAGCGGGATGGGCAGATACGCAGTATTTT

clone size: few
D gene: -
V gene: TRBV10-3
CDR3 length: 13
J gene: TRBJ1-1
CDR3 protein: CAISADRNTEAFF
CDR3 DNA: TGTGCCATCAGCGCAGACAGGAACACTGAAGCTTTCTTT

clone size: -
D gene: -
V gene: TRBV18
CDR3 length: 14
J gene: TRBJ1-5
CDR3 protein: CASSPAGKDQPQHF
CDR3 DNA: TGTGCCAGCTCACCGGCTGGAAAGGACCAGCCCCAGCATTTT

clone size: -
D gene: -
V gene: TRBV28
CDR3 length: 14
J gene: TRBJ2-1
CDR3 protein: CASSSPGTNNEQFF
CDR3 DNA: TGTGCCAGCAGTTCACCGGGGACCAACAATGAGCAGTTCTTC

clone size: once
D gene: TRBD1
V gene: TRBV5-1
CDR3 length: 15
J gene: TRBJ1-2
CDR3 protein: CASSFGTAVEYGYTF
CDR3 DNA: TGCGCCAGCAGCTTTGGGACAGCGGTAGAATATGGCTACACCTTC

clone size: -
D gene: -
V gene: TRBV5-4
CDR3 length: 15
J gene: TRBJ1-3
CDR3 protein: CASSLGGAGSDTIYF
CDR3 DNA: TGTGCCAGCAGCTTGGGGGGCGCAGGCAGCGACACCATATATTTT

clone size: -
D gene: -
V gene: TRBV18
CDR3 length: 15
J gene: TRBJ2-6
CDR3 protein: CASSPEQTGANVLTF
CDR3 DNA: TGTGCCAGCTCACCGGAGCAGACTGGAGCCAACGTCCTGACTTTC

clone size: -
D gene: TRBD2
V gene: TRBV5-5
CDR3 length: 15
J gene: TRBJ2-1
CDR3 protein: CASSSGLAGYNEQFF
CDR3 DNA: TGTGCCAGCAGCTCGGGACTAGCGGGATACAATGAGCAGTTCTTC

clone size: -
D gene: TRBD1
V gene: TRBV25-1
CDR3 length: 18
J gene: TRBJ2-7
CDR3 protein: CASSGQDRGHKGRYEQYF
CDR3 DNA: TGTGCCAGCAGTGGACAGGACAGGGGGCATAAAGGGCGGTACGAGCAGTACTTC

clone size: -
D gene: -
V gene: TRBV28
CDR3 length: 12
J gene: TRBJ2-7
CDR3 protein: CASSPRAYEQYF
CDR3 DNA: TGTGCCAGCAGTCCACGAGCCTACGAGCAGTACTTC

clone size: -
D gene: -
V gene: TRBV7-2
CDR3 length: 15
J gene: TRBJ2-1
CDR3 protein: CASTRDSSSYNEQFF
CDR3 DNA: TGTGCCAGTACGAGGGACTCGAGCTCCTACAATGAGCAGTTCTTC

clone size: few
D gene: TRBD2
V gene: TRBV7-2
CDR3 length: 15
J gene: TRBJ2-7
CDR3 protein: CASSLGTSGIYEQYF
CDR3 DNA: TGTGCCAGCAGCTTAGGGACTAGCGGGATCTACGAGCAGTACTTC

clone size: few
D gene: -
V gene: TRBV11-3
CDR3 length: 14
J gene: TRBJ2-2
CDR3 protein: CASSLGRTNGELFF
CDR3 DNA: TGTGCCAGCAGCCTAGGACGGACGAACGGGGAGCTGTTTTTT

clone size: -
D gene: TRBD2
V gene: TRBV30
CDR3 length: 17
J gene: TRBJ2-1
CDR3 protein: CAFTLRLLAETYNEQFF
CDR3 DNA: TGTGCCTTCACCCTCCGGCTACTAGCGGAGACATACAATGAGCAGTTCTTC

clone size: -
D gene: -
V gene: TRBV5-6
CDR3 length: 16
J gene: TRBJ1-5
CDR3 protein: CASSLGSAGGNQPQHF
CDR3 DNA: TGTGCCAGCAGCCTTGGGTCAGCTGGGGGCAATCAGCCCCAGCATTTT

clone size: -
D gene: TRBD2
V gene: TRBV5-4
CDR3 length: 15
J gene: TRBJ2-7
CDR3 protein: CASSFRGGYPYEQYF
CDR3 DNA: TGTGCCAGCAGCTTTCGGGGGGGGTACCCCTACGAGCAGTACTTC

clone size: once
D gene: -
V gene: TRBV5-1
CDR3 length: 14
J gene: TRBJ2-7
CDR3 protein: CASSLDSYLYEQYF
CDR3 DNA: TGCGCCAGCAGCTTAGACAGCTATTTGTACGAGCAGTACTTC

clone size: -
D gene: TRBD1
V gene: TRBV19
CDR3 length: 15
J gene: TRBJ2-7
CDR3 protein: CASSILGTDSYEQYF
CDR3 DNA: TGTGCCAGTAGTATTCTCGGGACAGACTCCTACGAGCAGTACTTC

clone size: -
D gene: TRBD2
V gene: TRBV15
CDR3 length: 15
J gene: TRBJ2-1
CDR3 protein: CATSSGRAPYNEQFF
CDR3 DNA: TGTGCCACCAGCAGCGGGAGGGCCCCCTACAATGAGCAGTTCTTC

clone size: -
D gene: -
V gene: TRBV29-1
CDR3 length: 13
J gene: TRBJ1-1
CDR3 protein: CSVEYHWDTEAFF
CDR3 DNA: TGCAGCGTTGAATACCATTGGGACACTGAAGCTTTCTTT

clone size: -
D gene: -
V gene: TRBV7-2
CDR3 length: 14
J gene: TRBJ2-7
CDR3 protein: CASSLLDMSYEQYF
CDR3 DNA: TGTGCCAGCAGCTTATTGGACATGTCCTACGAGCAGTACTTC

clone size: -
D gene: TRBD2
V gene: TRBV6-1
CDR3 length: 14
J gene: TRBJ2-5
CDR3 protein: CASSHGGIQETQYF
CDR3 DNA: TGTGCCAGCAGTCACGGGGGGATCCAAGAGACCCAGTACTTC

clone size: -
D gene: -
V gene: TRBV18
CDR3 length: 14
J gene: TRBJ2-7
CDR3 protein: CASSPIGDRYEQYF
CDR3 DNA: TGTGCCAGCTCACCCATCGGGGATCGGTACGAGCAGTACTTC

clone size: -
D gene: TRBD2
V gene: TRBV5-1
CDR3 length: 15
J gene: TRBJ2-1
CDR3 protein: CASSRDSGGLNEQFF
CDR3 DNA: TGCGCCAGCAGCCGGGACAGCGGGGGGCTTAATGAGCAGTTCTTC

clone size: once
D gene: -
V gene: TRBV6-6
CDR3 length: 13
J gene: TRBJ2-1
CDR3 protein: CASSSTEGNEQFF
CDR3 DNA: TGTGCCAGCAGTTCGACGGAGGGGAATGAGCAGTTCTTC

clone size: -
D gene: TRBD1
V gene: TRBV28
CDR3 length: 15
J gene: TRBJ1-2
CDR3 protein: CASSLRTGGRRGYTF
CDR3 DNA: TGTGCCAGCAGCCTACGGACAGGGGGCCGTAGGGGCTACACCTTC

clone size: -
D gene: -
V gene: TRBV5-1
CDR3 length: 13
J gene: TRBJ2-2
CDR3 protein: CASSLERVGELFF
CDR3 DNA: TGCGCCAGCAGCTTGGAGAGGGTAGGGGAGCTGTTTTTT

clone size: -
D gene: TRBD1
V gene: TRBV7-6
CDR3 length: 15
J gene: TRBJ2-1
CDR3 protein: CASSTDRVSFDEQFF
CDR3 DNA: TGTGCCAGCAGCACCGACAGGGTGAGCTTCGATGAGCAGTTCTTC

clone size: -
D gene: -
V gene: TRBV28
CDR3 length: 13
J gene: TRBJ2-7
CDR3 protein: CASRGQSPNEQYF
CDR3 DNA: TGTGCCAGCAGGGGGCAGTCTCCCAACGAGCAGTACTTC

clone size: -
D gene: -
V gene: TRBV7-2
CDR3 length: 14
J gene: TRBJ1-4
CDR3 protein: CASREQATNEKLFF
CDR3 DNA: TGTGCCAGCAGAGAACAGGCCACTAATGAAAAACTGTTTTTT

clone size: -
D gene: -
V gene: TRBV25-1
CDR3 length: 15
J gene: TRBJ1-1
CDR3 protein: CASSESRRRNTEAFF
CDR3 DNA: TGTGCCAGCAGTGAATCCCGCAGGAGGAACACTGAAGCTTTCTTT

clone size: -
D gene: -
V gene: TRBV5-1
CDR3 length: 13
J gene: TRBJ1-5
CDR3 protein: CASSPLGNQPQHF
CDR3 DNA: TGCGCCAGCAGCCCACTGGGCAATCAGCCCCAGCATTTT

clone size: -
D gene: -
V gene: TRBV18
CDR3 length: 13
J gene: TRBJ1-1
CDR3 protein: CASSPRTAAEAFF
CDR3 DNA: TGTGCCAGCTCACCCCGGACAGCCGCTGAAGCTTTCTTT

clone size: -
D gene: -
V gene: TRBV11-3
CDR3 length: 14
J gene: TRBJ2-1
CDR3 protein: CASSLARAYNEQFF
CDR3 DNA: TGTGCCAGCAGCTTAGCAAGGGCCTACAATGAGCAGTTCTTC

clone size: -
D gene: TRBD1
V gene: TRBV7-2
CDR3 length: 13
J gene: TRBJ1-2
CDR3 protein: CASSPRDRDGYTF
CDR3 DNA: TGTGCCAGCAGCCCCCGGGACAGAGATGGCTACACCTTC

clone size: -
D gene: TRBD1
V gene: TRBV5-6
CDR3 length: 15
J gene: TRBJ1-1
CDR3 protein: CASSLRDRGGTEAFF
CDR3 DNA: TGTGCCAGCAGCTTGAGGGACAGGGGAGGAACTGAAGCTTTCTTT

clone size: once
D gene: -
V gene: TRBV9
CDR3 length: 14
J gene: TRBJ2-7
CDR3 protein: CASSPRPDPSEQYF
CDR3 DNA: TGTGCCAGCAGCCCTCGTCCGGACCCCTCCGAGCAGTACTTC

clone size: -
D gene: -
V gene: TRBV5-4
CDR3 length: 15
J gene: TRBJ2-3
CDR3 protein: CASSFSSGSTDTQYF
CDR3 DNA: TGTGCCAGCAGCTTCTCAAGCGGGAGCACAGATACGCAGTATTTT

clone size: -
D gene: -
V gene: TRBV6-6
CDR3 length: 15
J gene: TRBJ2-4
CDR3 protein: CASSYEGITKNIQYF
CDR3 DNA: TGTGCCAGCAGTTACGAGGGTATAACAAAAAACATTCAGTACTTC

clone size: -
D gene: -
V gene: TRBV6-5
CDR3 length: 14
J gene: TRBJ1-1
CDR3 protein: CASSYGVTNTEAFF
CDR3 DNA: TGTGCCAGCAGTTATGGAGTCACGAACACTGAAGCTTTCTTT

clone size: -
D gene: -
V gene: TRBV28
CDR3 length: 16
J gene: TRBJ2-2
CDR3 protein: CASSLPQGRGTGELFF
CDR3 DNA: TGTGCCAGCAGTTTACCCCAGGGGAGGGGCACCGGGGAGCTGTTTTTT

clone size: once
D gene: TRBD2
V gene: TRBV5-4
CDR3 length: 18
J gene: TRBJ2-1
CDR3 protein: CASSLVVLRTSGNNEQFF
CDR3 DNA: TGTGCCAGCAGCTTGGTGGTTTTGAGGACTAGCGGTAACAATGAGCAGTTCTTC

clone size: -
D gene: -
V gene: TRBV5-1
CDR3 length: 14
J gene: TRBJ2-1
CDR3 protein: CASSLEGGRVRQFF
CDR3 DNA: TGCGCCAGCAGCTTGGAGGGAGGAAGGGTGCGGCAGTTCTTC

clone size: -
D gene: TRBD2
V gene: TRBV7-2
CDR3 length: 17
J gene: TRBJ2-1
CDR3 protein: CASSLGLAGAFSNEQFF
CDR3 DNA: TGTGCCAGCAGCTTAGGACTAGCGGGAGCTTTCTCCAATGAGCAGTTCTTC

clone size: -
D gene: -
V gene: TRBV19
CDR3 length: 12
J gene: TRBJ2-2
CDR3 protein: CATLALPGELFF
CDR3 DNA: TGTGCCACACTAGCTCTACCCGGGGAGCTGTTTTTT

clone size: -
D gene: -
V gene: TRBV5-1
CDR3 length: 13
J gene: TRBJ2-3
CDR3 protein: CASSLEVADTQYF
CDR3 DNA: TGCGCCAGCAGCTTGGAGGTAGCAGATACGCAGTATTTT

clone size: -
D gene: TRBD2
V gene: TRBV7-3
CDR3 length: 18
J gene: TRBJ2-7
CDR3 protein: CASSLRGTSGESSYEQYF
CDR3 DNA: TGTGCCAGCAGCTTGAGGGGGACTAGCGGAGAAAGCTCCTACGAGCAGTACTTC

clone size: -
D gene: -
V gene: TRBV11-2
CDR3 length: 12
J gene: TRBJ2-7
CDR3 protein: CASSLYGDEQYF
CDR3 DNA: TGTGCCAGCAGCTTATATGGTGACGAGCAGTACTTC

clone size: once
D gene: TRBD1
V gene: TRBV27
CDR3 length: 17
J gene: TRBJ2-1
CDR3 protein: CASSSEHPGTGYGEQFF
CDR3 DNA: TGTGCCAGCAGTTCTGAACACCCCGGGACAGGGTACGGTGAGCAGTTCTTC

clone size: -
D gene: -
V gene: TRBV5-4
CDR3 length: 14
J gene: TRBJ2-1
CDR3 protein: CASTPLPSYNEQFF
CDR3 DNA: TGTGCCAGCACCCCTCTGCCATCCTACAATGAGCAGTTCTTC

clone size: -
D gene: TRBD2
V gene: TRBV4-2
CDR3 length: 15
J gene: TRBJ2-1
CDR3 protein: CASSLHSGSLNEQFF
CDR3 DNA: TGTGCCAGCAGTCTTCATAGCGGGAGCTTAAATGAGCAGTTCTTC

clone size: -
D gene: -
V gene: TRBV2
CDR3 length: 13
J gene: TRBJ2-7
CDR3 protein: CASSTGSSYEQYF
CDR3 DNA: TGTGCCAGCAGCACAGGTTCCTCCTACGAGCAGTACTTC

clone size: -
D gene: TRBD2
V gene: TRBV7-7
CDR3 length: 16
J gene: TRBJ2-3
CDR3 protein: CASSQLQGGVGDTQYF
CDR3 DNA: TGTGCCAGCAGCCAACTTCAGGGAGGGGTAGGAGATACGCAGTATTTT

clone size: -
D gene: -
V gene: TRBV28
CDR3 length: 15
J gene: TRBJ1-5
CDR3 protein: CASSYNRVPNQPQHF
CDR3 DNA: TGTGCCAGCAGCTACAACAGGGTACCCAATCAGCCCCAGCATTTT

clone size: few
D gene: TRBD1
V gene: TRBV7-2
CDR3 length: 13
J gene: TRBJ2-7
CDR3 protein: CASSPPTGPEQYF
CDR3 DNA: TGTGCCAGCAGCCCCCCGACAGGGCCCGAGCAGTACTTC

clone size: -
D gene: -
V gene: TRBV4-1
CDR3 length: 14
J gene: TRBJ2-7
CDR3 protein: CASSRGYTPYEQYF
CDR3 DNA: TGCGCCAGCAGCCGAGGGTATACCCCCTACGAGCAGTACTTC

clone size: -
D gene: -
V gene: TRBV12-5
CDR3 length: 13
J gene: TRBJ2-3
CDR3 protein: CASGFSTTDTQYF
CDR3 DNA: TGTGCTAGTGGTTTCTCAACCACAGATACGCAGTATTTT